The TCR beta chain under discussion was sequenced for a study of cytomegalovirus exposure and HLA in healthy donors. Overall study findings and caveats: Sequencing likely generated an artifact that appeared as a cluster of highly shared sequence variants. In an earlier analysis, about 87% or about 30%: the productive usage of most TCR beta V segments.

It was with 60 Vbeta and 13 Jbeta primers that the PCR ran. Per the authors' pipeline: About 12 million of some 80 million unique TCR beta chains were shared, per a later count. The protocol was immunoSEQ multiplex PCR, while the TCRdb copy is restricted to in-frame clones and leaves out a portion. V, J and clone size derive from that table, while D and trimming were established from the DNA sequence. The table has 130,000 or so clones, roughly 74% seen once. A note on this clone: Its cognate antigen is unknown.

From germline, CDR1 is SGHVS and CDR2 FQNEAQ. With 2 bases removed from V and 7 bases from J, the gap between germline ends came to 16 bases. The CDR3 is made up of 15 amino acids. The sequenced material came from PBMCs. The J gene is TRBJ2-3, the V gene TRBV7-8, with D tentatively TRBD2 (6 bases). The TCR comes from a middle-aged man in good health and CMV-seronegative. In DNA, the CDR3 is TGTGCCAGCAGCTTATATCAAAACGGGGACTATACGCAGTATTTT. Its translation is CASSLYQNGDYTQYF.